This T cell receptor (beta chain) was retrieved from a study of Graves' ophthalmopathy and Graves' hyperthyroidism. Study in general: The term stable hyperthyroidism indicated an absence of ophthalmopathy within 18 months of follow-up. Study-level findings and limits: Classification of ophthalmopathy versus stable hyperthyroidism by a 13-signature model yielded about 90% sensitivity and roughly 80% specificity. Blood was where most expanded thyroid clonotypes above 0.001 frequency also turned up.

CDR1 and CDR2 from the germline V gene are DFQATT and SNEGSKA (reference sequence). The CDR3 contains 14 residues. Beta-chain TCR CDR3 regions were amplified from RNA transcripts. The authors performed first-round RT-PCR with HTBI primers and then a second-round multiplex PCR. MiXCR was run by TCRdb on the multiplex PCR reads, yielding one entry per CDR3 protein. The sample lists 560,000 or so distinct CDR3 sequences; about 40% were seen once. Concerning this clonotype: Its target is not known. An end of the junction does not agree with germline; a read error may underlie this.

The TCR comes from an adult man with Graves' hyperthyroidism. The chain links TRBV20-1 to TRBJ2-7; 7 positions match TRBD1. The sequenced sample consisted of peripheral blood or thyroid tissue (not recorded which). CDR3 loop: CSAKLTGQAHEQCF. In DNA, the CDR3 is TGCAGTGCCAAACTCACAGGACAGGCCCACGAGCAGTGCTTC.